These 6 T cell receptor beta chains share one sample of origin, sequenced in a study of PD-1 blockade in classical Hodgkin lymphoma. The sample's time point: cycle 4 day 1 (C4D1), after less than 7 weeks of nivolumab. Exposure to brentuximab vedotin varied, and each patient had relapsed following autologous stem cell transplantation. Sequencing used immunoSEQ multiplex PCR; TCRdb keeps in-frame clones, though not all of them. The sample has approximately 41,000 clones; less than 75% are singletons. The sequenced sample was peripheral blood mononuclear cells (PBMCs), obtained before the fourth cycle of nivolumab. All receptors derive from a human donor with classical Hodgkin lymphoma.

V gene TRBV19 combines with J gene TRBJ1-5, with TRBD1 as a possible D gene (5 bases). The CDR3 is 14 residues long. The germline gives CDR1 LNHDA, CDR2 SQIVND (reference sequence). V dropped 0 bases and J dropped 4 bases, with 7 bases sitting between them. CDR3 residues: CASSIEGANQPQHF. The CDR3 DNA reads as TGTGCCAGTAGTATAGAAGGGGCTAATCAGCCCCAGCATTTT.

The count of this clone is one. The rearrangement links TRBV14 to TRBJ2-7, with 14 bases lining up with TRBD2. V gave up 4 bases and J gave up 7 bases; unmatched junction bases: 3. Germline CDR1 SGHDN, CDR2 FVKESK. This CDR3 contains 14 residues. Written as DNA, the CDR3 is TGTGCCAGCAGCCGACTAGCGGGAGGGGTTGAGCAGTACTTC. Protein: CASSRLAGGVEQYF.

The V and J genes are TRBV10-1 and TRBJ2-1; D perhaps matches TRBD1 (6 bases). Germline V CDR1 and CDR2: WNHNN, SYGVQD (reference sequence). The CDR3 has 15 amino acids. Deletions cut 3 bases from V and 5 bases from J, with 14 bases between. CDR3 loop: CASSETGTIHNEQFF. The CDR3, as DNA: TGCGCCAGCAGTGAAACAGGGACAATCCACAATGAGCAGTTCTTC.

DNA for the CDR3: TGTGCCAGCAGCTTGCTACAGGGGGGTAGCAATCAGCCCCAGCATTTT. Translated: CASSLLQGGSNQPQHF. The chain recombines TRBV11-2 with TRBJ1-5, with 8 nucleotides matching TRBD1. Germline values: CDR1 SGHAT, CDR2 FQNNGV. The junction had 4 bases not matched to a gene; V was cut back by 3 bases and J by 0 bases. This CDR3 spans 16 amino acids.

V is TRBV2 and J is TRBJ2-3; 10 bases fit TRBD1. Looked up from germline, CDR1 is SNHLY and CDR2 is FYNNEI. The CDR3 totals 14 residues. V lost 6 bases, J lost 6 bases, and 6 bases stayed unmatched. CDR3 residues: CASSLGQGWDTQYF. CDR3 coding DNA: TGTGCCAGCAGCTTGGGACAGGGGTGGGATACGCAGTATTTT.

The chain links TRBV29-1 to TRBJ1-1; possibly TRBD1 for D (5 bases). This CDR3 is built from 13 residues. CDR1 and CDR2 from the germline V gene are SQVTM and ANQGSEA. Trimming stripped 5 bases from V and 4 bases from J, with 14 bases between. The chain's CDR3 is CSVTGRLGTEAFF. The CDR3, as DNA: TGCAGCGTTACAGGACGGCTGGGCACTGAAGCTTTCTTT.